This T cell receptor beta chain was profiled in a study of technical replicates of blood from a handful of donors. Only one count was recorded for this clone. The method was immunoSEQ multiplex PCR; TCRdb's version includes in-frame clones alone and lacks a portion of them. The profile shows about 100,000 clones, 95% to 97% of them singletons. Source material: T cells isolated from PBMCs. This TCR came from a human donor in good health.

CDR3 nucleotides: TGTGCCAGCATACTAGCGGCCACAGATACGCAGTATTTT. It specifies CASILAATDTQYF. The chain links TRBV28 to TRBJ2-3, with TRBD2 identical over 8 bases. CDR1 is MDHEN, CDR2 SYDVKM, per germline. The CDR3 covers 13 residues. The V segment lost 7 bases and the J segment 2 bases; nucleotides outside the gene matches: 2.